Listed here are 25 T cell receptor beta chains from one sample, sequenced in a study of OX40 agonist ivuxolimab in advanced cancers. Assay: immunoSEQ multiplex PCR; the TCRdb copy retains only in-frame clones and omits some. The sample contains thousands of clones, roughly two thirds of which appear only once. The sample was CD4+ or CD8+ T cells sorted from blood, taken in a trial of the OX40 agonist ivuxolimab. The receptors originated from an adult with an advanced solid tumor such as melanoma, head and neck, liver or kidney cancer.

This rearrangement joins TRBV19 to TRBJ2-7, with 10 nucleotides matching TRBD1. The CDR3 runs 14 residues. V gave up 10 bases and J gave up 2 bases; unmatched junction bases: 8. The germline V gene has CDR1 LNHDA and CDR2 SQIVND (reference sequence). The DNA for the CDR3 is TGTGCCACCAGCGAGGGGACAGGGGCCTACGAGCAGTACTTC. Translation: CATSEGTGAYEQYF.

The chain recombines TRBV6-5 with TRBJ2-1; a possible D gene is TRBD1 (5 bases). The CDR3 is 13 amino acids. Germline V gene lookup returns CDR1 MNHEY and CDR2 SVGAGI. Trimming shortened V by 1 base and J by 8 bases, and 9 bases separated the two germline ends. The CDR3 loop is CASSYFREDEQFF. The CDR3 region has the DNA TGTGCCAGCAGTTACTTCAGGGAAGATGAGCAGTTCTTC.

This chain connects TRBV27 to TRBJ2-1; 7 nucleotides line up with TRBD2. Germline values: CDR1 MNHEY, CDR2 SMNVEV (reference sequence). This CDR3 is 14 amino acids long. The CDR3 protein is CAIRAGVSYNEQFF. The DNA for the CDR3 is TGTGCTATCAGGGCGGGAGTTTCCTACAATGAGCAGTTCTTC.

This clone was seen only a few times. The J gene is TRBJ2-1, the V gene TRBV11-1, with TRBD2 identical over 7 bases. Germline values: CDR1 SGHAT, CDR2 FQDESV (reference sequence). The CDR3 is made up of 14 amino acids. V dropped 4 bases and J dropped 7; count of bases not matched to a gene: 7. CDR3 residues: CASSSWISGNEQFF. The CDR3 nucleotides are TGTGCCAGCAGCTCGTGGATTAGCGGGAATGAGCAGTTCTTC.

V and J are TRBV11-2 and TRBJ2-3; possibly TRBD1 for D (6 bases). The CDR3 covers 14 residues. Trimming took off 4 bases at V and 5 bases at J, with 13 bases between the two ends. Germline V gene data show CDR1 as SGHAT and CDR2 as FQNNGV. In DNA form, the CDR3 reads TGTGCCAGCAGCTCAGGGGCTCTGGGAGATACGCAGTATTTT. The encoded protein is CASSSGALGDTQYF.

The CDR3, as DNA: TGTGCCAGCAGCCCGCTGATGAGGGAGGGCACTGAAGCTTTCTTT. As protein: CASSPLMREGTEAFF. V and J are TRBV9 and TRBJ1-1; no clear D. Trimming took 4 bases from V and 4 from J, leaving 17 bases between them. Germline CDR1 and CDR2: SGDLS and YYNGEE. The CDR3 consists of 15 residues.

The sample holds a few counts of this clone. The CDR3 loop is CASSSTGTSAYNEQFF. The CDR3, as DNA: TGTGCCAGCAGTTCAACCGGGACTAGCGCTTACAATGAGCAGTTCTTC. This chain uses TRBV7-6 with TRBJ2-1; 10 nucleotides align to TRBD2. V gave up 6 bases and J gave up 4 bases; unmatched junction bases: 9. Germline assignment: CDR1 SGHVS and CDR2 FNYEAQ. CDR3 length: 16 residues.

This clone is classed as large. V usage is TRBV4-1 and J usage is TRBJ1-1; 8 bases agree with TRBD1. Germline CDR1 reads MGHRA; CDR2 reads YSYEKL. V was clipped by 5 bases and J by 5 bases; unmatched bases: 4. The CDR3 runs to 13 residues. The CDR3: CASSGQGKTEAFF. The CDR3 bases are TGCGCCAGCAGCGGACAGGGTAAGACTGAAGCTTTCTTT.

This clone is medium-sized. The V call is TRBV19, the J call TRBJ2-7, with D perhaps TRBD1 or TRBD2 (5 bases each). CDR1 and CDR2 (germline): LNHDA, SQIVND (reference sequence). This CDR3 is 14 amino acids long. V was trimmed by 4 bases and J by 2 bases, leaving 12 bases between them. The DNA for the CDR3 is TGTGCCAGTAGTACCGGGACCAACCCCTACGAGCAGTACTTC. It is translated as CASSTGTNPYEQYF. The full variable domain, its missing parts supplied by reference TRBV19 and TRBJ2-7, is DGGITQSPKYLFRKEGQNVTLSCEQNLNHDAMYWYRQDPGQGLRLIYYSQIVNDFQKGDIAEGYSVSREKKESFPLTVTSAQKNPTAFYLCASSTGTNPYEQYFGPGTRLTVT.

The V call is TRBV14, the J call TRBJ2-1, with 14 positions matching TRBD2. CDR3 length: 18 residues. With 0 bases clipped from V and 8 bases from J, the junction kept 9 bases outside the gene matches. Germline-derived CDR1 and CDR2 are SGHDN and FVKESK. The CDR3: CASSQDRTSGRYGYEQFF. The CDR3 DNA sequence: TGTGCCAGCAGCCAAGATAGGACTAGCGGGAGGTATGGCTATGAGCAGTTCTTC.

This rearrangement joins TRBV11-2 to TRBJ1-1, with 7 bases aligning to TRBD1. Germline trimming cut 3 bases from V and 6 bases from J; bases unmatched to any gene: 7. Germline V gives CDR1 SGHAT, CDR2 FQNNGV. CDR3 length: 14 amino acids. The CDR3 nucleotides read TGTGCCAGCAGCTTTGGACAGGTAATACCTGAAGCTTTCTTT. Amino acid sequence: CASSFGQVIPEAFF. The entire variable domain, with the rest obtained from reference TRBV11-2 and TRBJ1-1, is as follows: EAGVAQSPRYKIIEKRQSVAFWCNPISGHATLYWYQQILGQGPKLLIQFQNNGVVDDSQLPKDRFSAERLKGVDSTLKIQPAKLEDSAVYLCASSFGQVIPEAFFGQGTRLTVV.

The V call is TRBV18, the J call TRBJ2-5, with D unclear. Trimming shortened V by 6 bases and J by 1 base, and 12 bases separated the two germline ends. The length of the CDR3 is 14 residues. Per germline, CDR1 KGHSH and CDR2 LQKENI. The DNA for the CDR3 is TGTGCCAGCTCCCTTTGGGCATCCCAAGAGACCCAGTACTTC. It translates to CASSLWASQETQYF.

V usage is TRBV10-3 and J usage is TRBJ1-2, with TRBD1 matching over 7 bases. After removal of 2 bases from V and 6 bases from J, the junction contained 3 bases not matched to a gene. The CDR3 runs to 13 residues. The germline V gene encodes CDR1 ENHRY and CDR2 SYGVKD. CDR3 sequence: CAISETGVDGYTF. The CDR3 DNA reads TGTGCCATCAGTGAGACAGGGGTGGATGGCTACACCTTC.

The chain couples TRBV28 to TRBJ1-2, with 7 bases that match TRBD1. Trimming took 4 bases from V and 3 from J; bases not matched to a gene: 8. CDR1 and CDR2 (germline): MDHEN, SYDVKM. CDR3 length: 15 residues. The CDR3 region is CASSSSQGVDYGYTF. The CDR3 DNA reads as TGTGCCAGCAGTTCATCCCAGGGGGTTGACTATGGCTACACCTTC.

This clone was observed a handful of times. The chain recombines TRBV6-6 with TRBJ2-3, with 10 bases that match TRBD2. The CDR3 contains 13 residues. The germline V gene encodes CDR1 MNHNY and CDR2 SVGAGI (reference sequence). J gave up 1 base and V 8 bases, and 0 bases lay outside the gene matches. CDR3 nucleotide sequence: TGTGCCAGCGGACTAGCGGGCACAGATACGCAGTATTTT. Protein: CASGLAGTDTQYF.

This clone is labeled as medium-sized. This rearrangement joins TRBV5-1 to TRBJ2-7; TRBD2 matches 7 bases. J lost 0 bases, V lost 7 bases, and 4 bases had no gene match. CDR1 SGHRS and CDR2 YFSETQ come from the germline V gene. The CDR3 runs 13 residues. As DNA, the CDR3 is TGCGCCAGCGGCGGGGGAAACTCCTACGAGCAGTACTTC. This translates into CASGGGNSYEQYF.

This sequence joins TRBV11-2 and TRBJ2-7, with D possibly being TRBD2 (5 bases). The CDR3 runs to 14 residues. V lost 5 bases and J lost 7, with 18 bases in between. The germline CDR1 and CDR2 sequences are SGHAT and FQNNGV. The CDR3 loop is CASSLGVGVREQYF. The CDR3 DNA is TGTGCCAGCAGCCTCGGGGTTGGGGTACGGGAGCAGTACTTC. The whole variable domain, filled in from reference TRBV11-2 and TRBJ2-7, reads EAGVAQSPRYKIIEKRQSVAFWCNPISGHATLYWYQQILGQGPKLLIQFQNNGVVDDSQLPKDRFSAERLKGVDSTLKIQPAKLEDSAVYLCASSLGVGVREQYFGPGTRLTVT.

V is TRBV14 and J is TRBJ2-3; 9 nucleotides agree with TRBD2. V lost 2 bases and J lost 5; bases outside the gene matches: 8. The CDR3 runs to 16 residues. Germline lookup yields CDR1 SGHDN and CDR2 FVKESK. The CDR3 loop reads CASSQFAGGPLDTQYF. Here the CDR3 DNA reads TGTGCCAGCAGCCAATTCGCGGGAGGGCCGTTAGATACGCAGTATTTT. The variable domain in full, completed from reference TRBV14 and TRBJ2-3, reads EAGVTQFPSHSVIEKGQTVTLRCDPISGHDNLYWYRRVMGKEIKFLLHFVKESKQDESGMPNNRFLAERTGGTYSTLKVQPAELEDSGVYFCASSQFAGGPLDTQYFGPGTRLTVL.

J is TRBJ2-1 and V is TRBV4-1, with a tentative D call TRBD2 (6 bases). The CDR3 is made up of 12 amino acids. Germline CDR1 is MGHRA and CDR2 is YSYEKL. Trimming removed 6 bases from V and 15 bases from J, with 18 bases in between. CDR3 in DNA: TGCGCCAGCAGGGGGGACCGGGACTTTCCGTTCTTC. Its translation is CASRGDRDFPFF.

This chain joins TRBV6-1 and TRBJ1-2; D possibly corresponds to TRBD1 (6 bases). Germline loops: CDR1 MNHNS, CDR2 SASEGT. The CDR3 length is 14 residues. Trimming shortened V by 8 bases and J by 4 bases, and 17 bases separated the two germline ends. The CDR3: CASPGRGPTYGYTF. The CDR3 nucleotides read TGTGCCAGCCCGGGCCGGGGGCCTACCTATGGCTACACCTTC.

J is TRBJ2-7 and V is TRBV27; possibly TRBD2 for D (5 bases). Deletions cut 4 bases from V and 6 bases from J, with 13 bases between. The CDR3 has 13 amino acids. Germline V CDR1 and CDR2: MNHEY, SMNVEV (reference sequence). The CDR3 DNA reads TGTGCCAGCAGTTACGGGGTTGGGCTCGAGCAGTACTTC. Protein product: CASSYGVGLEQYF.

This chain uses TRBV6-6 with TRBJ1-1; 7 nucleotides align to TRBD1. This CDR3 is 15 amino acids long. Germline V gene data show CDR1 as MNHNY and CDR2 as SVGAGI (reference sequence). V was pared by 6 bases and J by 3 bases, with 10 bases of the junction left unmatched. The CDR3 sequence is CASRPSQGLYTEAFF. In nucleotides, the CDR3 is TGTGCCAGCAGACCGTCACAGGGGTTATACACTGAAGCTTTCTTT.

The chain uses TRBV2 and TRBJ2-7, with TRBD2 matching 8 bases. The J segment lost 0 bases and the V segment lost 3 bases, leaving 4 bases of the junction unmatched. There are 15 residues in the CDR3. CDR1 is SNHLY and CDR2 is FYNNEI in the germline V gene. Here the CDR3 reads CASSDWREASYEQYF. CDR3 in DNA: TGTGCCAGCAGTGATTGGCGGGAGGCCTCCTACGAGCAGTACTTC.

V is TRBV10-3 and J is TRBJ1-5; D unclear. This CDR3 region has 12 residues. Per the germline V gene, CDR1 is ENHRY and CDR2 is SYGVKD. Trimming shortened V by 4 bases and J by 3 bases, and 4 bases separated the two germline ends. The DNA of the CDR3 is TGTGCCATCAGTGGGGTCAATCAGCCCCAGCATTTT. Protein: CAISGVNQPQHF.

This clone rates as medium-sized. The gene calls are TRBV5-5 and TRBJ2-3, with TRBD2 as a possible D gene (5 bases). Trimming shortened V by 0 bases and J by 0 bases, and 8 bases separated the two germline ends. The CDR3 contains 15 residues. The V gene's germline CDR1 is SGHKS and CDR2 YYEKEE (reference sequence). CDR3 in DNA: TGTGCCAGCAGCTTGGGACTAACCAGCACAGATACGCAGTATTTT. This gives the protein CASSLGLTSTDTQYF.